The 20 T cell receptor beta chains below all came from one sample that was sequenced in a study of blood T cell repertoires in COVID-19. Using immunoSEQ multiplex PCR, the repertoire was profiled, and TCRdb retains in-frame clones only, with some absent. The sample contains around 300,000 clones, around 90% of which appear only once. The material sequenced was peripheral blood. The receptors shown here come from a woman between 35 and 50 years old with COVID-19, enrolled during active disease.

The chain combines TRBV3-1 (or the pseudogene TRBV3-2) with TRBJ2-1; D possibly corresponds to TRBD1 (7 bases). Germline values: CDR1 LGHDT, CDR2 YNNKEL (reference sequence). Trimming stripped 0 bases from V and 4 bases from J, with 10 bases between. CDR3 size: 15 residues. The CDR3 sequence is CASSQDQGGYNEQFF. The DNA for the CDR3 is TGTGCCAGCAGCCAAGACCAGGGGGGTTACAATGAGCAGTTCTTC.

The V gene is TRBV11-2, the J gene TRBJ2-2; TRBD1 matches at 7 bases. CDR1 is SGHAT and CDR2 is FQNNGV in the germline V gene. CDR3 length: 17 amino acids. V was pared by 4 bases and J by 0 bases, with 8 bases of the junction left unmatched. CDR3 sequence (DNA): TGTGCCAGCAGCTCAGCTCAGGGGACAGCGAACACCGGGGAGCTGTTTTTT. It encodes CASSSAQGTANTGELFF.

The chain employs TRBV2 and TRBJ1-6, with D unresolved. The V gene's germline CDR1 is SNHLY and CDR2 FYNNEI. This CDR3 spans 12 amino acids. Trimming cost V 6 bases and J 9 bases, with 9 bases left between them. The CDR3 DNA is TGTGCCAGCAGATCCGGAGGTTCACCCCTCCACTTT. Protein product: CASRSGGSPLHF.

The chain has TRBV7-3 and TRBJ1-1, with D unclear. The CDR3 is made up of 12 amino acids. V dropped 4 bases and J dropped 2 bases, with 5 bases sitting between them. CDR1 SGHTA and CDR2 FQGTGA come from the germline V gene. The CDR3 nucleotides read TGTGCCAGCAGCTCTTCTAACACTGAAGCTTTCTTT. As protein: CASSSSNTEAFF.

CDR3 coding DNA: TGCGCCAGCAGCTGGGGGACAGGGTACGAGCAGTACTTC. Its protein product is CASSWGTGYEQYF. V and J are TRBV5-1 and TRBJ2-7, with 9 bases lining up with TRBD1. The CDR3 has 13 residues. Germline lookup yields CDR1 SGHRS and CDR2 YFSETQ. The V segment lost 3 bases and the J segment 4 bases; nucleotides outside the gene matches: 2.

CDR3 bases: TGCGCCAGCAGCAGGACAGAGACGAACACTGAAGCTTTCTTT. Amino acid sequence: CASSRTETNTEAFF. The rearrangement links TRBV5-1 to TRBJ1-1; D is perhaps TRBD1 (6 bases). In germline, CDR1 is SGHRS, CDR2 YFSETQ. V lost 4 bases to trimming and J lost 1 base, with 11 bases between them. The CDR3 consists of 14 residues.

The CDR3 here is CASSQVYRGVNTEAFF. DNA for the CDR3: TGTGCCAGCAGCCAAGTATACCGGGGAGTGAACACTGAAGCTTTCTTT. The rearrangement links TRBV14 to TRBJ1-1; no firm D call. Germline V CDR1 and CDR2: SGHDN, FVKESK. The CDR3 is 16 amino acids. Trimming took off 1 base at V and 0 bases at J, with 12 bases between the two ends.

This chain joins TRBV5-1 and TRBJ1-4; possibly TRBD1 for D (6 bases). The CDR3 is 14 residues long. Trimming took off 3 bases at V and 3 bases at J, with 9 bases between the two ends. CDR1 and CDR2 from the germline V gene are SGHRS and YFSETQ. CDR3 bases: TGCGCCAGCAGCTCACAGGGATCTAATGAAAAACTGTTTTTT. This translates into CASSSQGSNEKLFF.

The rearrangement uses TRBV11-2 and TRBJ1-4; D may be TRBD1 (6 bases). V was pared by 4 bases and J by 1 base, with 13 bases between. The CDR3 totals 16 residues. Germline V CDR1 and CDR2: SGHAT, FQNNGV. CDR3 DNA sequence: TGTGCCAGCAGCTCACAACAGGGTATAACTAATGAAAAACTGTTTTTT. This gives the protein CASSSQQGITNEKLFF. Variable domain in full (rest from reference TRBV11-2 and TRBJ1-4): EAGVAQSPRYKIIEKRQSVAFWCNPISGHATLYWYQQILGQGPKLLIQFQNNGVVDDSQLPKDRFSAERLKGVDSTLKIQPAKLEDSAVYLCASSSQQGITNEKLFFGSGTQLSVL.

This chain links TRBV9 with TRBJ2-1; D perhaps matches TRBD2 (6 bases). Germline-derived CDR1 and CDR2 are SGDLS and YYNGEE. The germline V and J ends were trimmed by 3 bases and 7 bases, with 23 bases remaining between them. The CDR3 has 17 residues. The CDR3 DNA is TGTGCCAGCAGCGGGTTACCGGGACTCTACCCGGGGAATGAGCAGTTCTTC. This sequence encodes CASSGLPGLYPGNEQFF.

This clone has only one observation. The chain uses TRBV29-1 and TRBJ2-7, with 12 bases identical to TRBD1. With V trimmed by 5 bases and J by 6 bases, 5 bases remained unmatched. This CDR3 comprises 13 residues. Germline values: CDR1 SQVTM, CDR2 ANQGSEA. CDR3 sequence (DNA): TGCAGCGTTTCGGGACAGGGGGCTGGCGAGCAGTACTTC. It translates to CSVSGQGAGEQYF.

This sequence joins TRBV5-6 and TRBJ1-2; 9 bases line up with TRBD1. Trimming removed 3 bases from V and 5 bases from J; junction bases left unmatched: 5. Germline values: CDR1 SGHDT, CDR2 YYEEEE. This CDR3 has 14 amino acids. The CDR3 loop is CASSSDRGLYGYTF. The CDR3 DNA reads as TGTGCCAGCAGCTCGGACAGGGGTTTATATGGCTACACCTTC. Full variable domain (rest looked up from reference TRBV5-6 and TRBJ1-2): DAGVTQSPTHLIKTRGQQVTLRCSPKSGHDTVSWYQQALGQGPQFIFQYYEEEERQRGNFPDRFSGHQFPNYSSELNVNALLLGDSALYLCASSSDRGLYGYTFGSGTRLTVV.

This clone showed up just once. The chain joins TRBV27 to TRBJ1-2; 12 nucleotides match TRBD1. This CDR3 has 15 residues. V was clipped by 2 bases and J by 4 bases; unmatched bases: 2. Germline V gene lookup returns CDR1 MNHEY and CDR2 SMNVEV (reference sequence). In DNA, the CDR3 is TGTGCCAGCAGTTTAGGGACAGGGGGCGGCTATGGCTACACCTTC. Translating it yields CASSLGTGGGYGYTF.

The chain carries TRBV15 and TRBJ1-3; D is ambiguous. This CDR3 contains 16 residues. CDR1 and CDR2 (germline): LNHNV, YYDKDF (reference sequence). Trimming stripped 4 bases from V and 0 bases from J, with 13 bases between. CDR3 sequence reads: CATSILKSSSGNTIYF. The CDR3 DNA is TGTGCCACCAGCATCCTGAAAAGTAGCTCTGGAAACACCATATATTTT.

V gene TRBV7-2 combines with J gene TRBJ1-6; 7 nucleotides align to TRBD1. CDR1 SGHTA and CDR2 FQGNSA come from the germline V gene. The CDR3 sequence is 16 residues long. V was clipped by 1 base and J by 6 bases; unmatched bases: 6. The CDR3 coding sequence is TGTGCCAGCAGCTTAGGCGGGACAGCCGCTAATTCACCCCTCCACTTT. Its translation is CASSLGGTAANSPLHF.

The chain uses TRBV9 and TRBJ2-5; maybe TRBD2 (6 bases). The CDR3 spans 15 residues. V lost 0 bases to trimming and J lost 4 bases, with 13 bases between them. Germline lookup yields CDR1 SGDLS and CDR2 YYNGEE. In DNA form, the CDR3 reads TGTGCCAGCAGCGTAGATTCGGGGGTGGGAGAGACCCAGTACTTC. Translated, it gives CASSVDSGVGETQYF. Based on the CDR3 plus reference TRBV9 and TRBJ2-5, the full variable domain is DSGVTQTPKHLITATGQRVTLRCSPRSGDLSVYWYQQSLDQGLQFLIQYYNGEERAKGNILERFSAQQFPDLHSELNLSSLELGDSALYFCASSVDSGVGETQYFGPGTRLLVL.

V and J are TRBV7-2 and TRBJ1-1, with D possibly being TRBD1 (5 bases). This CDR3 contains 14 residues. Deletions cut 6 bases from V and 0 bases from J, with 11 bases between. In germline, CDR1 is SGHTA, CDR2 FQGNSA. In nucleotides, the CDR3 is TGTGCCAGCAGACCGTCGACAGTGAACACTGAAGCTTTCTTT. This translates into CASRPSTVNTEAFF.

This rearrangement joins TRBV18 to TRBJ1-3, with D possibly TRBD1 on 5 matching bases. The V end lost 5 bases, the J end lost 2 bases, and 16 bases lay between the germline ends. Per the germline V gene, CDR1 is KGHSH and CDR2 is LQKENI. The CDR3 length is 16 residues. Here the CDR3 DNA reads TGTGCCAGCTCAAGGATGTGGGGCCCCACTGGAAACACCATATATTTT. Its translation: CASSRMWGPTGNTIYF. The full variable domain, with the rest looked up from reference TRBV18 and TRBJ1-3, is NAGVMQNPRHLVRRRGQEARLRCSPMKGHSHVYWYRQLPEEGLKFMVYLQKENIIDESGMPKERFSAEFPKEGPSILRIQQVVRGDSAAYFCASSRMWGPTGNTIYFGEGSWLTVV.

This chain joins TRBV29-1 and TRBJ1-1; 10 nucleotides match TRBD1. There are 13 residues in the CDR3. Trimming cost V 7 bases and J 6 bases; bases outside gene matches: 8. Per the germline V gene, CDR1 is SQVTM and CDR2 is ANQGSEA. The CDR3 here is CSETGQGTSEAFF. The CDR3 DNA reads as TGCAGCGAGACGGGACAGGGGACGTCTGAAGCTTTCTTT.

The chain couples TRBV5-4 to TRBJ2-7; TRBD1 matches 9 bases. The CDR3 covers 15 residues. Germline V gene sequence: CDR1 SGHNT, CDR2 YYREEE (reference sequence). V trimming: 5 bases; J trimming: 2 bases; junction bases outside the gene matches: 8. The CDR3 sequence is CASRPGTGTTYEQYF. CDR3 nucleotide sequence: TGTGCCAGCAGGCCCGGGACAGGGACCACCTACGAGCAGTACTTC.